These T cell receptor beta chains were read from a single sample in a study of blood T cell repertoires in COVID-19. Method: immunoSEQ multiplex PCR; TCRdb's copy keeps in-frame clones and lacks some. This table has roughly 110,000 clones, 90% to 95% appearing once. The sequenced sample consisted of peripheral blood. The origin of the receptors is a woman aged 30 to 39 with acute or convalescent COVID-19. Each CDR3 is given with its conserved first and last residue. Fields, in order: clone size, J gene, V gene, D gene, CDR3 protein, CDR3 DNA. A D gene is named only where the DNA matches it firmly. The size of a clone is reported for some rows only, either as once, few or many, or as a class for expanded clones.

clone_size: -
j_call: TRBJ1-1
v_call: TRBV7-9
d_call: -
cdr3_aa: CASSLVSATGRGTEAFF
cdr3_nt: TGTGCCAGCAGCTTAGTGTCTGCGACAGGCCGCGGCACTGAAGCTTTCTTT

clone_size: once
j_call: TRBJ2-1
v_call: TRBV5-6
d_call: TRBD2
cdr3_aa: CASSFGLAGVHEQFF
cdr3_nt: TGTGCCAGCAGCTTCGGACTAGCGGGAGTGCATGAGCAGTTCTTC

clone_size: -
j_call: TRBJ1-1
v_call: TRBV11-2
d_call: TRBD1
cdr3_aa: CASSARGRVAFF
cdr3_nt: TGTGCCAGCAGCGCCAGGGGGCGCGTGGCTTTCTTT

clone_size: -
j_call: TRBJ1-2
v_call: TRBV7-8
d_call: -
cdr3_aa: CASSSPTGLDGYTF
cdr3_nt: TGTGCCAGCAGCTCTCCTACAGGGTTAGATGGCTACACCTTC

clone_size: -
j_call: TRBJ1-2
v_call: TRBV10-2
d_call: -
cdr3_aa: CASIAGDGYTF
cdr3_nt: TGCGCCAGCATCGCGGGGGATGGCTACACCTTC

clone_size: -
j_call: TRBJ2-1
v_call: TRBV7-3
d_call: TRBD2
cdr3_aa: CASSPGTSGHNEQFF
cdr3_nt: TGTGCCAGCAGCCCCGGGACTAGCGGTCACAATGAGCAGTTCTTC

clone_size: -
j_call: TRBJ2-5
v_call: TRBV5-6
d_call: -
cdr3_aa: CASSLGLQGPETQYF
cdr3_nt: TGTGCCAGCAGCTTGGGGTTGCAGGGGCCGGAGACCCAGTACTTC

clone_size: -
j_call: TRBJ1-5
v_call: TRBV28
d_call: TRBD1
cdr3_aa: CASAQGARPQHF
cdr3_nt: TGTGCCAGCGCTCAGGGGGCTCGTCCCCAGCATTTT

clone_size: -
j_call: TRBJ1-2
v_call: TRBV3-1/TRBV3-2
d_call: -
cdr3_aa: CASRPRTGYGYGYTF
cdr3_nt: TGTGCCAGCAGACCTCGGACGGGATATGGGTATGGCTACACCTTC

clone_size: -
j_call: TRBJ1-1
v_call: TRBV3-1/TRBV3-2
d_call: -
cdr3_aa: CASSLRGGSGEAFF
cdr3_nt: TGTGCCAGCAGCCTGAGGGGGGGATCCGGTGAAGCTTTCTTT

clone_size: few
j_call: TRBJ1-4
v_call: TRBV4-3
d_call: -
cdr3_aa: CASSQDKREKLFF
cdr3_nt: TGCGCCAGCAGCCAAGATAAGCGTGAAAAACTGTTTTTT

clone_size: -
j_call: TRBJ2-5
v_call: TRBV11-3
d_call: TRBD1
cdr3_aa: CASSSGGQGWETQYF
cdr3_nt: TGTGCCAGCAGCTCCGGGGGACAGGGATGGGAGACCCAGTACTTC

clone_size: -
j_call: TRBJ1-5
v_call: TRBV28
d_call: -
cdr3_aa: CASSPFTPGNQPQHF
cdr3_nt: TGTGCCAGCAGTCCCTTTACACCAGGCAATCAGCCCCAGCATTTT

clone_size: -
j_call: TRBJ1-6
v_call: TRBV28
d_call: TRBD1
cdr3_aa: CASKRTGDSPLHF
cdr3_nt: TGTGCCAGCAAAAGGACAGGGGATTCACCCCTCCACTTT

clone_size: -
j_call: TRBJ2-3
v_call: TRBV7-6
d_call: TRBD2
cdr3_aa: CASSHLLGGGGTDTQYF
cdr3_nt: TGTGCCAGCAGCCACTTACTGGGCGGGGGAGGCACAGATACGCAGTATTTT

clone_size: -
j_call: TRBJ1-5
v_call: TRBV6-1
d_call: -
cdr3_aa: CASSGGWTTVTNQPQHF
cdr3_nt: TGTGCCAGCAGTGGGGGTTGGACAACGGTTACTAATCAGCCCCAGCATTTT

clone_size: -
j_call: TRBJ2-7
v_call: TRBV4-1
d_call: -
cdr3_aa: CASSQMEDEQYF
cdr3_nt: TGCGCCAGCAGCCAAATGGAGGACGAGCAGTACTTC

clone_size: -
j_call: TRBJ1-2
v_call: TRBV28
d_call: TRBD1
cdr3_aa: CASSWDRPYGYTF
cdr3_nt: TGTGCCAGCAGTTGGGACAGACCCTATGGCTACACCTTC

clone_size: -
j_call: TRBJ1-2
v_call: TRBV30
d_call: TRBD1
cdr3_aa: CAWRAGQGSPYGYTF
cdr3_nt: TGTGCCTGGAGGGCTGGACAGGGGAGTCCCTATGGCTACACCTTC

clone_size: -
j_call: TRBJ1-5
v_call: TRBV6-6
d_call: -
cdr3_aa: CASSSTYPAGNQPQHF
cdr3_nt: TGTGCCAGCAGTTCCACTTACCCAGCGGGAAATCAGCCCCAGCATTTT

clone_size: -
j_call: TRBJ2-3
v_call: TRBV7-3
d_call: TRBD2
cdr3_aa: CASSQAGADTQYF
cdr3_nt: TGTGCCAGCAGTCAAGCGGGGGCAGATACGCAGTATTTT

clone_size: few
j_call: TRBJ1-6
v_call: TRBV28
d_call: -
cdr3_aa: CASRGGALQGGSPLHF
cdr3_nt: TGTGCCAGCAGGGGGGGGGCATTACAGGGAGGTTCACCCCTCCACTTT

clone_size: once
j_call: TRBJ2-2
v_call: TRBV20-1
d_call: -
cdr3_aa: CSAYRGGELFF
cdr3_nt: TGCAGTGCCTACCGCGGCGGGGAGCTGTTTTTT

clone_size: once
j_call: TRBJ2-2
v_call: TRBV10-3
d_call: TRBD1
cdr3_aa: CAIKGTGHTGELFF
cdr3_nt: TGTGCCATTAAGGGGACAGGGCACACCGGGGAGCTGTTTTTT

clone_size: -
j_call: TRBJ2-2
v_call: TRBV5-5
d_call: -
cdr3_aa: CASSLGQGVTGELFF
cdr3_nt: TGTGCCAGCAGCTTGGGGCAGGGCGTTACCGGGGAGCTGTTTTTT

clone_size: -
j_call: TRBJ1-1
v_call: TRBV30
d_call: -
cdr3_aa: CACCWGVHGTEAFF
cdr3_nt: TGTGCCTGTTGTTGGGGGGTTCACGGCACTGAAGCTTTCTTT

clone_size: -
j_call: TRBJ2-1
v_call: TRBV5-1
d_call: -
cdr3_aa: CASSPTGTYNEQFF
cdr3_nt: TGCGCCAGCAGCCCTACCGGGACCTACAATGAGCAGTTCTTC

clone_size: -
j_call: TRBJ1-2
v_call: TRBV7-2
d_call: TRBD1
cdr3_aa: CASSLGQGGGGYTF
cdr3_nt: TGTGCCAGCAGCTTAGGACAGGGTGGCGGTGGCTACACCTTC

clone_size: -
j_call: TRBJ2-1
v_call: TRBV3-1/TRBV3-2
d_call: TRBD2
cdr3_aa: CASSQSLLAGSYNEQFF
cdr3_nt: TGTGCCAGCAGCCAAAGTCTCCTAGCGGGGTCCTACAATGAGCAGTTCTTC

clone_size: -
j_call: TRBJ1-5
v_call: TRBV11-2
d_call: -
cdr3_aa: CASSQGHSNQPQHF
cdr3_nt: TGTGCCAGCAGCCAAGGACATAGCAATCAGCCCCAGCATTTT

clone_size: -
j_call: TRBJ2-1
v_call: TRBV7-3
d_call: TRBD2
cdr3_aa: CASSPSSGSGGYNEQFF
cdr3_nt: TGTGCCAGCAGCCCCTCCTCGGGTAGCGGGGGCTACAATGAGCAGTTCTTC

clone_size: -
j_call: TRBJ2-5
v_call: TRBV9
d_call: -
cdr3_aa: CASSARGGETQYF
cdr3_nt: TGTGCCAGCAGCGCCAGGGGTGGCGAGACCCAGTACTTC

clone_size: few
j_call: TRBJ2-1
v_call: TRBV7-9
d_call: -
cdr3_aa: CASSLVPGIGVNEQFF
cdr3_nt: TGTGCCAGCAGCTTAGTCCCGGGGATTGGCGTGAATGAGCAGTTCTTC

clone_size: few
j_call: TRBJ1-5
v_call: TRBV28
d_call: TRBD1
cdr3_aa: CASRRDRFSNQPQHF
cdr3_nt: TGTGCCAGCAGAAGGGACAGGTTTAGCAATCAGCCCCAGCATTTT

clone_size: -
j_call: TRBJ2-1
v_call: TRBV19
d_call: -
cdr3_aa: CASSPGAYNEQFF
cdr3_nt: TGTGCCAGTAGCCCGGGGGCCTACAATGAGCAGTTCTTC

clone_size: -
j_call: TRBJ1-2
v_call: TRBV23-1
d_call: TRBD1
cdr3_aa: CASSLSIIGTGHYGYTF
cdr3_nt: TGCGCCAGCAGTCTCTCAATCATCGGGACAGGACACTATGGCTACACCTTC

clone_size: once
j_call: TRBJ2-1
v_call: TRBV11-2
d_call: TRBD2
cdr3_aa: CASSQKITGTSGMNEQFF
cdr3_nt: TGTGCCAGCAGCCAAAAAATAACCGGGACTAGCGGGATGAATGAGCAGTTCTTC

clone_size: -
j_call: TRBJ1-4
v_call: TRBV19
d_call: -
cdr3_aa: CASTKRRYGANEKLFF
cdr3_nt: TGTGCCAGTACCAAACGGCGTTACGGAGCTAATGAAAAACTGTTTTTT

clone_size: -
j_call: TRBJ2-2
v_call: TRBV2
d_call: TRBD1
cdr3_aa: CASGTGGVGTGELFF
cdr3_nt: TGTGCCAGCGGAACAGGGGGTGTGGGCACCGGGGAGCTGTTTTTT

clone_size: -
j_call: TRBJ1-2
v_call: TRBV9
d_call: -
cdr3_aa: CASSVGGPSFYGYTF
cdr3_nt: TGTGCCAGCAGCGTAGGGGGCCCTTCTTTTTATGGCTACACCTTC

clone_size: -
j_call: TRBJ1-1
v_call: TRBV13
d_call: -
cdr3_aa: CASSQGRGEAFF
cdr3_nt: TGTGCCAGCAGCCAAGGTCGGGGTGAAGCTTTCTTT